The 11 T cell receptor beta chains presented below share a single source sample, sequenced in a study of cytomegalovirus exposure and HLA in healthy donors. Primers included in the PCR were 60 Vbeta and 13 Jbeta primers. Measured with immunoSEQ multiplex PCR; TCRdb has only the in-frame clones, and not every one. The sample lists 95,000 to 150,000 clones; about 75% were seen once. The sample was PBMCs. The receptors here all came from a man between 60 and 70 years old in good health and CMV-seropositive.

The chain joins TRBV5-1 to TRBJ1-3; D might be TRBD1 (5 bases). Germline V gene lookup returns CDR1 SGHRS and CDR2 YFSETQ. The CDR3 sequence is 16 residues long. Trimming stripped 2 bases from V and 0 bases from J, with 12 bases between. The CDR3 is CASSLGWTTSGNTIYF. In nucleotides, the CDR3 is TGCGCCAGCAGCTTAGGTTGGACAACCTCTGGAAACACCATATATTTT.

V usage is TRBV5-1 and J usage is TRBJ2-7, with D unresolved. There are 14 residues in the CDR3. V lost 0 bases and J lost 4, with 11 bases in between. Germline loops: CDR1 SGHRS, CDR2 YFSETQ. The CDR3 region has the DNA TGCGCCAGCAGCTTGGAGGCCAGGCCATACGAGCAGTACTTC. It yields the protein CASSLEARPYEQYF.

This sequence joins TRBV12-5 and TRBJ1-2; 9 positions agree with TRBD1. The CDR3 sequence is 14 residues long. CDR1 LGHNT and CDR2 FRNRAP come from the germline V gene. The V and J ends lost 6 bases and 2 bases, in that order; junction bases with no gene match: 4. The CDR3 spells CASGRGQGNYGYTF. The CDR3 DNA is TGTGCTAGTGGCCGGGGACAGGGAAACTATGGCTACACCTTC. The full variable domain, completed using reference TRBV12-5 and TRBJ1-2, is DARVTQTPRHKVTEMGQEVTMRCQPILGHNTVFWYRQTMMQGLELLAYFRNRAPLDDSGMPKDRFSAEMPDATLATLKIQPSEPRDSAVYFCASGRGQGNYGYTFGSGTRLTVV.

The chain uses TRBV5-1 and TRBJ2-7; the match to TRBD1 covers 7 bases. V dropped 3 bases and J dropped 6; count of bases not matched to a gene: 9. The CDR3 covers 14 residues. Germline CDR1 is SGHRS and CDR2 is YFSETQ. The CDR3 protein is CASSSRQGSGEQYF. The CDR3 DNA sequence: TGCGCCAGCAGCTCCCGACAGGGCTCGGGCGAGCAGTACTTC.

This clone was seen a handful of times. This chain joins TRBV28 and TRBJ2-5; 7 bases are shared with TRBD2. The CDR3 has 15 residues. V lost 8 bases to trimming and J lost 4 bases; unmatched junction nucleotides: 13. Germline V gives CDR1 MDHEN, CDR2 SYDVKM. CDR3 sequence (DNA): TGTGCCAGCTGGGCCCACGGAGGGGAGGGAGAGACCCAGTACTTC. It translates to CASWAHGGEGETQYF.

The chain has TRBV5-1 and TRBJ1-2; 8 nucleotides match TRBD1. The V gene's germline CDR1 is SGHRS and CDR2 YFSETQ. Trimming took 5 bases from V and 2 from J; bases not matched to a gene: 14. The CDR3 totals 17 residues. The CDR3 here is CASRPAPIGQGNYGYTF. In DNA, the CDR3 is TGCGCCAGCAGACCCGCGCCAATTGGACAGGGCAACTATGGCTACACCTTC.

The V call is TRBV10-3, the J call TRBJ2-2; 7 bases are shared with TRBD2. The CDR3 contains 13 residues. V lost 10 bases, J lost 9 bases, and 11 bases stayed unmatched. The germline V gene has CDR1 ENHRY and CDR2 SYGVKD. CDR3 loop: CATGALALRELFF. As DNA, the CDR3 is TGTGCCACCGGGGCACTAGCGCTGAGGGAGCTGTTTTTT.

The chain joins TRBV6-5 to TRBJ1-2, with 9 nucleotides matching TRBD1. Germline V gene data show CDR1 as MNHEY and CDR2 as SVGAGI. Unmatched junction bases numbered 12, after V lost 8 bases and J lost 5 bases. This CDR3 region has 15 residues. The CDR3 spells CASSVTAGTGYGYTF. The CDR3 DNA reads TGTGCCAGCTCAGTTACCGCAGGGACAGGGTATGGCTACACCTTC.

In regard to this clone: The junction and the germline gene differ at one end; a read error may be behind it. J is TRBJ2-1 and V is TRBV7-9, with TRBD1 identical over 9 bases. CDR1 and CDR2 (germline): SEHNR, FQNEAQ (reference sequence). The CDR3 length is 16 residues. CDR3 sequence (DNA): TGTTCCAGCAGCTTAGGATGGGACAGGGAAACTCATGAGCAGTTCTTC. Amino acids: CSSSLGWDRETHEQFF. The full variable domain, its missing parts supplied by reference TRBV7-9 and TRBJ2-1, is DTGVSQNPRHKITKRGQNVTFRCDPISEHNRLYWYRQTLGQGPEFLTYFQNEAQLEKSRLLSDRFSAERPKGSFSTLEIQRTEQGDSAMYLCSSSLGWDRETHEQFFGPGTRLTVL.

The chain carries TRBV19 and TRBJ1-5, with TRBD1 as a possible D gene (6 bases). The ends were cut back, 6 bases at V and 0 bases at J, with 15 bases in the middle. Germline lookup yields CDR1 LNHDA and CDR2 SQIVND (reference sequence). The CDR3 is 16 amino acids. The CDR3 DNA is TGTGCCAGTAGGCTAACCAGGGGAAATAGCAATCAGCCCCAGCATTTT. Its protein product is CASRLTRGNSNQPQHF.

J is TRBJ1-5 and V is TRBV2; tentative D call: TRBD1 (5 bases). CDR1 and CDR2 from the germline V gene are SNHLY and FYNNEI. Trimming pared 6 bases from V and 7 bases from J, leaving 16 bases between. The CDR3 has 14 amino acids. CDR3 bases: TGTGCCAGCAGGGAGACAGCGTTTGACCAGCCCCAGCATTTT. Translated, it gives CASRETAFDQPQHF.